This TCR beta chain originates from a study of shared clonotypes between healthy human individuals. Each subset's genomic DNA was split evenly across several immunoSEQ plates. Assay used: immunoSEQ multiplex PCR; TCRdb lists only in-frame clones, some missing. The sample yields over 850,000 clones, around 78% seen once. Study-wide points: An expected dependence of interdonor clonotype sharing on sequencing depth was noted. A limitation of the genetic and exposure-history diversity represented arose from few donors.

For this clone: The target antigen is unknown.

This CDR3 contains 16 residues. The trim removed 6 bases at V and 3 bases at J, leaving 13 bases unmatched. Germline assignment: CDR1 SQVTM and CDR2 ANQGSEA. This clonotype was obtained from a man between 18 and 35 years old in good health. Some clones in this sample may be carry-over from other donors' samples. Sequencing was performed on memory CD4+ T cells from PBMCs. Subset given: CD45RA-negative fraction. The chain employs TRBV29-1 and TRBJ1-4; TRBD1 aligns across 7 bases. The DNA of the CDR3 is TGCAGCGTGACAGGGTCTGGAGGATTGGCTAATGAAAAACTGTTTTTT. This gives the protein CSVTGSGGLANEKLFF.